One sample yielded the 30 T cell receptor beta chains listed below, sequenced in a study of T cells after yellow fever vaccination. TCRdb independently ran MiXCR on the 5' RACE reads; one entry per CDR3 protein. The sample lists 200,000 to 250,000 distinct CDR3 sequences, 3.2% occurring once. Sequenced material: CD4+ T cells sorted from PBMCs, taken 10 days after the yellow fever booster vaccination. These receptors all come from a man younger than 35 who received the YFV17D yellow fever vaccine.

The CDR3 loop is CASSLTSGGADEQFF. CDR3 DNA: TGTGCCAGCAGCCTGACTAGCGGGGGGGCGGATGAGCAGTTCTTC. The chain couples TRBV5-4 to TRBJ2-1; TRBD2 aligns across 14 bases. Germline CDR1 reads SGHNT; CDR2 reads YYREEE (reference sequence). V lost 4 bases to trimming and J lost 8 bases; unmatched junction nucleotides: 5. This CDR3 comprises 15 residues.

This clonotype came up many times. The V and J genes are TRBV20-1 and TRBJ2-5, with 9 bases fitting TRBD2. Unmatched junction bases numbered 8, after V lost 7 bases and J lost 5 bases. The length of the CDR3 is 13 residues. Germline values: CDR1 DFQATT, CDR2 SNEGSKA (reference sequence). The DNA of the CDR3 is TGCAGTGAGAGCGGGGGGACGGGGGAGACCCAGTACTTC. Translation gives CSESGGTGETQYF.

This clonotype was found a few times. The CDR3: CASPRTWTYEQYF. CDR3 sequence (DNA): TGCGCCAGCCCTCGGACGTGGACATACGAGCAGTACTTC. The chain links TRBV23-1 to TRBJ2-7; a possible D gene is TRBD1 (5 bases). TRBV23-1 is assigned to the ORF class and has an uncertain function. CDR3 length: 13 amino acids. Trimming cost V 8 bases and J 4 bases, with 15 bases left between them.

This clonotype was recorded at least ten times. V and J are TRBV9 and TRBJ2-3; possibly TRBD2 for D (6 bases). CDR1 is SGDLS, CDR2 YYNGEE, per germline. The CDR3 covers 14 residues. V shed 0 bases and J shed 2 bases, with 7 bases lying between them. The CDR3 protein is CASSVEDYTDTQYF. The CDR3 region has the DNA TGTGCCAGCAGCGTAGAGGACTACACAGATACGCAGTATTTT.

This clonotype was observed many times. The chain is built from TRBV5-1 and TRBJ2-3, with 7 bases aligning to TRBD1. V lost 5 bases, J lost 2 bases, and 11 bases stayed unmatched. The CDR3 runs 16 residues. Germline CDR1 reads SGHRS; CDR2 reads YFSETQ. The CDR3 sequence is CASREGARGNTDTQYF. CDR3 coding DNA: TGCGCCAGCAGGGAAGGGGCCAGGGGGAACACAGATACGCAGTATTTT.

This clonotype appeared a few times. This chain uses TRBV5-4 with TRBJ2-2, with D perhaps matching TRBD1 (6 bases). CDR1 is SGHNT, CDR2 YYREEE, per germline (reference sequence). V was clipped by 3 bases and J by 3 bases, with 15 bases between them. This CDR3 has 16 residues. The CDR3 loop reads CASSSRQAGYTGELFF. The CDR3 region has the DNA TGTGCCAGCAGCTCCAGACAGGCCGGCTACACCGGGGAGCTGTTTTTT.

This clonotype was seen a handful of times. This chain joins TRBV20-1 and TRBJ1-2; 10 nucleotides agree with TRBD1. The V segment lost 6 bases and the J segment 1 base; nucleotides outside the gene matches: 5. The CDR3 has 14 residues. Germline loops: CDR1 DFQATT, CDR2 SNEGSKA (reference sequence). CDR3 bases: TGCAGTGCCCCCGGGACAGGGGATAACTATGGCTACACCTTC. Its protein is CSAPGTGDNYGYTF.

V gene TRBV6-6 combines with J gene TRBJ1-1; TRBD1 matches 9 bases. The CDR3 length is 15 residues. Germline trimming cut 4 bases from V and 4 bases from J; bases unmatched to any gene: 7. CDR1 is MNHNY, CDR2 SVGAGI, per germline (reference sequence). CDR3 protein: CASSSAWTGATEAFF. Here the CDR3 DNA reads TGTGCCAGCAGTTCCGCGTGGACAGGGGCCACTGAAGCTTTCTTT.

In its sample, this clonotype was seen a few times. The chain recombines TRBV6-2 or TRBV6-3 with TRBJ1-5; the D gene is possibly TRBD1 (5 bases). The CDR3 runs 15 residues. The germline V and J ends were trimmed by 5 bases and 11 bases, with 22 bases remaining between them. In germline, CDR1 is MNHEY, CDR2 SVGEGT. The CDR3 reads CASSPRRDWERSQHF. In nucleotides, the CDR3 is TGTGCCAGCAGTCCGCGCCGGGACTGGGAACGGTCCCAGCATTTT.

This chain joins TRBV5-1 and TRBJ1-4; TRBD1 matches 7 bases. This CDR3 has 14 amino acids. The V segment lost 4 bases and the J segment 6 bases; nucleotides outside the gene matches: 6. Germline loops: CDR1 SGHRS, CDR2 YFSETQ. CDR3 coding DNA: TGCGCCAGCAGCCCAGGGGGATCCGATGAAAAACTGTTTTTT. It translates to CASSPGGSDEKLFF.

This clonotype was detected many times. This chain links TRBV12-3 or TRBV12-4 with TRBJ2-7, with D possibly matching TRBD2 (5 bases). The CDR3 loop spans 12 amino acids. The V and J ends lost 3 bases and 5 bases respectively, with 8 bases between them. The CDR3 DNA is TGTGCCAGCAGTTTCTCCGGGAACGAGCAGTACGTC. It specifies CASSFSGNEQYV.

In this sample, this clonotype turned up many times. V and J are TRBV7-2 and TRBJ1-1; tentative D call: TRBD1 (5 bases). This CDR3 is built from 16 residues. Germline lookup yields CDR1 SGHTA and CDR2 FQGNSA. The V and J ends lost 5 bases and 1 base respectively, with 17 bases between them. As DNA, the CDR3 is TGTGCCAGCAGCCTAATGGGGGTCCCCCAGAACACTGAAGCTTTCTTT. Translating it yields CASSLMGVPQNTEAFF. The variable domain in full, with the rest retrieved from reference TRBV7-2 and TRBJ1-1, is GAGVSQSPSNKVTEKGKDVELRCDPISGHTALYWYRQSLGQGLEFLIYFQGNSAPDKSGLPSDRFSAERTGGSVSTLTIQRTQQEDSAVYLCASSLMGVPQNTEAFFGQGTRLTVV.

As DNA, the CDR3 is TGTGCCAGTAGTATCAGAAACGTCGGGGTGATCAATCAGCCCCAGCATTTT. It codes for CASSIRNVGVINQPQHF. The chain has TRBV19 and TRBJ1-5; the D is unclear. The CDR3 loop spans 17 amino acids. Deletions cut 3 bases from V and 3 bases from J, with 18 bases between. Germline CDR1 reads LNHDA; CDR2 reads SQIVND (reference sequence).

CDR3 in amino acids: CASSLYRGANYGYTF. CDR3 bases: TGCGCCAGCAGCTTGTATAGGGGCGCTAACTATGGCTACACCTTC. The chain employs TRBV5-1 and TRBJ1-2; D may be TRBD1 (5 bases). The germline V gene encodes CDR1 SGHRS and CDR2 YFSETQ. V lost 1 base and J 0 bases, leaving 10 bases between the germline ends. The CDR3 extends over 15 amino acids.

This clonotype was detected only a few times. The CDR3 DNA reads as TGTGCCAGCAGTTTATACACTAGCGATGAGCAGTTCTTC. Translating gives CASSLYTSDEQFF. The V call is TRBV6-5, the J call TRBJ2-1; 7 nucleotides line up with TRBD2. V shed 4 bases and J 8 bases; nucleotides not matched to a gene: 5. This CDR3 is built from 13 residues. Germline V CDR1 and CDR2: MNHEY, SVGAGI.

This chain uses TRBV20-1 with TRBJ2-3; D possibly corresponds to TRBD2 (5 bases). Trimming removed 5 bases at V and 4 bases at J, with 16 bases between. This CDR3 region has 14 residues. Germline V CDR1 and CDR2: DFQATT, SNEGSKA (reference sequence). Here the CDR3 reads CSAGPPSGADTQYF. The CDR3, as DNA: TGCAGTGCTGGCCCCCCAAGCGGCGCAGATACGCAGTATTTT.

This clonotype was seen many times. This chain joins TRBV6-5 and TRBJ1-1; TRBD1 is a possible D gene (6 bases). The CDR3 has 16 amino acids. Germline V gives CDR1 MNHEY, CDR2 SVGAGI. Trimming cost V 0 bases and J 2 bases, with 13 bases left between them. In DNA form, the CDR3 reads TGTGCCAGCAGTTACTCTTTTCGAGGGACAAACACTGAAGCTTTCTTT. The encoded protein is CASSYSFRGTNTEAFF.

This clonotype was seen at least ten times. The rearrangement links TRBV27 to TRBJ1-2; unclear D gene. The germline V gene encodes CDR1 MNHEY and CDR2 SMNVEV (reference sequence). There are 15 residues in the CDR3. The V end was cut by 10 bases, the J end by 3 bases, with 21 bases between. The CDR3 protein is CATAARFGFDYGYTF. The CDR3 DNA reads as TGTGCCACCGCGGCCAGGTTCGGGTTTGACTATGGCTACACCTTC.

This clonotype has only a few counts. J is TRBJ1-2 and V is TRBV7-2; D unclear. From germline, CDR1 is SGHTA and CDR2 FQGNSA. This CDR3 contains 15 residues. The V end lost 2 bases, the J end lost 4 bases, and 14 bases lay between the germline ends. This CDR3 is CASSLSTTTVYGYTF. As DNA, the CDR3 is TGTGCCAGCAGCTTAAGTACTACTACGGTCTATGGCTACACCTTC.

This clonotype was seen ten or more times. The chain joins TRBV7-8 to TRBJ2-7, with D hard to call. The V end was cut by 1 base, the J end by 3 bases, with 10 bases between. This CDR3 comprises 14 residues. CDR1 SGHVS and CDR2 FQNEAQ come from the germline V gene. As DNA, the CDR3 is TGTGCCAGCAGCTTAGGGTCATCGGGCTACGAGCAGTACTTC. The encoded protein is CASSLGSSGYEQYF.

This clonotype has a count of ten or more. V usage is TRBV20-1 and J usage is TRBJ1-2; D is unclear. CDR3 size: 15 residues. V dropped 5 bases and J dropped 0 bases, with 16 bases sitting between them. Germline values: CDR1 DFQATT, CDR2 SNEGSKA (reference sequence). DNA of the CDR3: TGCAGTGCTCCCCCCGGGCCGAGCACTAACTATGGCTACACCTTC. Translating it yields CSAPPGPSTNYGYTF.

In its sample, this clonotype was seen many times. This chain joins TRBV15 and TRBJ2-7; D is undetermined. The germline CDR1 and CDR2 sequences are LNHNV and YYDKDF (reference sequence). The V gene lost 0 bases and the J gene lost 5 bases, with 8 bases spanning the gap. This CDR3 has 13 amino acids. DNA of the CDR3: TGTGCCACCAGCAGAGATGGAGAAAACGAGCAGTACGTC. Its protein is CATSRDGENEQYV.

This clonotype was counted only a few times. The V gene is TRBV4-1, the J gene TRBJ2-3, with D hard to call. Per germline, CDR1 MGHRA and CDR2 YSYEKL. The CDR3 has 16 residues. Trimming left V 0 bases short and J 0 bases short, with 10 bases between. CDR3 protein: CASSQDKGLSTDTQYF. The CDR3, as DNA: TGCGCCAGCAGCCAAGATAAAGGTTTAAGCACAGATACGCAGTATTTT.

This clonotype was counted many times. The chain uses TRBV3-1 and TRBJ2-2; possibly TRBD1 for D (6 bases). Germline-derived CDR1 and CDR2 are LGHDT and YNNKEL (reference sequence). The CDR3 length is 17 residues. Trimming shortened V by 2 bases and J by 0 bases, and 13 bases separated the two germline ends. The CDR3, as DNA: TGTGCCAGCAGCCAACCGACAGGATCGGCGAACACCGGGGAGCTGTTTTTT. It yields the protein CASSQPTGSANTGELFF.

V usage is TRBV20-1 and J usage is TRBJ1-4, with D perhaps TRBD1 (6 bases). This CDR3 comprises 16 residues. With 1 base removed from V and 7 bases from J, the gap between germline ends came to 19 bases. Germline CDR1 is DFQATT and CDR2 is SNEGSKA (reference sequence). The CDR3 region has the DNA TGCAGTGCTAGAGCCGTGCGGGGGGGCTTGGGTGAAAAACTGTTTTTT. This gives the protein CSARAVRGGLGEKLFF.

This clonotype was detected many times. The chain uses TRBV6-5 and TRBJ1-1, with 7 bases matching TRBD1. Germline CDR1 is MNHEY and CDR2 is SVGAGI. The CDR3 contains 13 residues. The junction had 7 bases not matched to a gene; V was cut back by 7 bases and J by 5 bases. CDR3 protein: CASTRQGGTEAFF. The CDR3 DNA follows: TGTGCCAGCACTCGACAGGGTGGTACTGAAGCTTTCTTT.

This clonotype was seen repeatedly, ten times or more. V is TRBV24-1 and J is TRBJ2-3; 8 positions match TRBD1. Trimming at V came to 9 bases and at J to 2 bases, leaving 6 bases not matched to a gene. This CDR3 comprises 14 residues. Germline V gives CDR1 KGHDR, CDR2 SFDVKD. This CDR3 is CATRQGINTDTQYF. The CDR3 bases are TGTGCCACCCGACAGGGGATAAACACAGATACGCAGTATTTT.

The chain links TRBV5-1 to TRBJ1-2; 7 nucleotides match TRBD1. Germline lookup yields CDR1 SGHRS and CDR2 YFSETQ. The CDR3 spans 14 residues. The ends lost 2 bases at V and 7 bases at J; junction bases unmatched: 8. CDR3 sequence: CASSLQGSSAGYTF. The CDR3 DNA is TGCGCCAGCAGCTTACAGGGGAGTTCAGCTGGCTACACCTTC.

This clonotype has ten or more counts. This chain links TRBV12-3 or TRBV12-4 with TRBJ2-7, with TRBD2 matching 7 bases. The CDR3 length is 13 residues. J lost 7 bases, V lost 3 bases, and 6 bases had no gene match. DNA for the CDR3: TGTGCCAGCAGTTTTGTCCCCGGGGGGGAGCAGTACTTC. Translated: CASSFVPGGEQYF.

The table lists this clonotype with a few counts. The chain combines TRBV10-3 with TRBJ2-1, with 16 positions matching TRBD2. The trim removed 5 bases at V and 9 bases at J, leaving 10 bases unmatched. CDR1 and CDR2 (germline): ENHRY, SYGVKD. CDR3 length: 17 residues. The CDR3 here is CAISLGGTSGGAGEQFF. The CDR3 DNA sequence: TGTGCCATCAGTTTAGGAGGGACTAGCGGGGGGGCTGGTGAGCAGTTCTTC.